Shown below are 19 T cell receptor beta chains from a single sample sequenced in a study of control samples from healthy donors and cancer patients. Assay: immunoSEQ multiplex PCR; the TCRdb copy retains only in-frame clones and omits some. The table records 65,000 to 90,000 clones, 75% to 90% of them present only once. Sequenced input: PBMCs. These receptors were collected from a woman between 50 and 59 years old with colorectal cancer.

The V and J genes are TRBV3-1 (or the pseudogene TRBV3-2) and TRBJ2-5, with D possibly matching TRBD1 (6 bases). This CDR3 is 15 amino acids long. Trimming left V 4 bases short and J 3 bases short, with 15 bases between. Germline V gene sequence: CDR1 LGHDT, CDR2 YNNKEL (reference sequence). The CDR3 reads CASSPPQAGEETQYF. DNA of the CDR3: TGTGCCAGCAGCCCCCCCCAGGCAGGGGAAGAGACCCAGTACTTC.

V usage is TRBV10-1 and J usage is TRBJ2-2, with a possible D match to TRBD2 (5 bases). The CDR3 loop spans 13 amino acids. The V end was cut by 5 bases, the J end by 6 bases, with 10 bases between. The germline V gene has CDR1 WNHNN and CDR2 SYGVQD (reference sequence). The CDR3: CASSPRVPGELFF. The CDR3 nucleotides are TGCGCCAGCAGTCCGAGGGTCCCCGGGGAGCTGTTTTTT.

V usage is TRBV12-5 and J usage is TRBJ2-5, with D perhaps given as TRBD1 or TRBD2 (5 bases each). Per germline, CDR1 LGHNT and CDR2 FRNRAP. V was cut by 5 bases and J by 5 bases, with 12 bases left in between. CDR3 size: 13 residues. The CDR3 sequence is CASGPEGDETQYF. CDR3 in DNA: TGTGCTAGTGGTCCCGAAGGGGACGAGACCCAGTACTTC.

This chain connects TRBV19 to TRBJ1-2; D ambiguous. V lost 2 bases, J lost 5 bases, and 3 bases lay in between. The CDR3 extends over 11 amino acids. Per the germline V gene, CDR1 is LNHDA and CDR2 is SQIVND (reference sequence). CDR3 loop: CASSITYGYTF. The CDR3 region has the DNA TGTGCCAGTAGTATAACATATGGCTACACCTTC.

The rearrangement links TRBV19 to TRBJ2-5; D remains unclear. V gave up 1 base and J gave up 0 bases, with 6 bases separating them. This CDR3 contains 14 residues. Looked up from germline, CDR1 is LNHDA and CDR2 is SQIVND (reference sequence). This CDR3 reads CASSIVRDQETQYF. CDR3 coding DNA: TGTGCCAGTAGTATAGTTCGGGACCAAGAGACCCAGTACTTC. The entire variable domain, with the rest obtained from reference TRBV19 and TRBJ2-5, is as follows: DGGITQSPKYLFRKEGQNVTLSCEQNLNHDAMYWYRQDPGQGLRLIYYSQIVNDFQKGDIAEGYSVSREKKESFPLTVTSAQKNPTAFYLCASSIVRDQETQYFGPGTRLLVL.

The V gene is TRBV18, the J gene TRBJ1-2, with 8 bases fitting TRBD1. V dropped 4 bases and J dropped 4; count of bases not matched to a gene: 8. The length of the CDR3 is 15 residues. The germline CDR1 and CDR2 sequences are KGHSH and LQKENI. The CDR3 loop is CASSLDRGASYGYTF. CDR3 nucleotides: TGTGCCAGCTCACTCGACAGGGGCGCCTCCTATGGCTACACCTTC.

The V gene is TRBV6-5, the J gene TRBJ1-1, with no clear D. The V end lost 7 bases, the J end lost 5 bases, and 8 bases lay between the germline ends. The CDR3 has 11 residues. Germline V CDR1 and CDR2: MNHEY, SVGAGI. The CDR3 spells CASIRATEAFF. The CDR3 nucleotides are TGTGCCAGCATAAGAGCGACTGAAGCTTTCTTT.

This clone was counted a single time. The chain carries TRBV4-3 and TRBJ1-6; no definite D call. The CDR3 consists of 13 residues. The germline V and J ends were trimmed by 0 bases and 13 bases, with 10 bases remaining between them. Germline CDR1 and CDR2: LGHNA and YSLEER. The CDR3 DNA is TGCGCCAGCAGCCAAGATCGCCGAGGCCCCCTCCACTTT. Protein: CASSQDRRGPLHF.

The chain uses TRBV10-2 and TRBJ1-1; no clear D gene. Between the trimmed V and J ends, which lost 6 bases and 4 bases, there was a span of 12 bases. The CDR3 loop spans 13 amino acids. Germline V lookup: CDR1 WSHSY, CDR2 SAAADI. As DNA, the CDR3 is TGCGCCAGCAGGGCGGAAGTAACCACTGAAGCTTTCTTT. It yields the protein CASRAEVTTEAFF.

The chain has TRBV6-5 and TRBJ1-4, with D perhaps matching TRBD1 (6 bases). Trimming took 0 bases from V and 8 from J, leaving 10 bases between them. Germline V gene data show CDR1 as MNHEY and CDR2 as SVGAGI. CDR3 size: 14 residues. The CDR3 sequence is CASSYSQGQEKLFF. The CDR3 nucleotides read TGTGCCAGCAGTTACTCCCAGGGGCAGGAAAAACTGTTTTTT.

The chain carries TRBV5-6 and TRBJ1-6; 8 positions agree with TRBD1. The CDR3 loop spans 14 amino acids. Germline V gene lookup returns CDR1 SGHDT and CDR2 YYEEEE. The V segment lost 2 bases and the J segment 15 bases; nucleotides outside the gene matches: 10. For the CDR3, the DNA is TGTGCCAGCAGCTTAGGACAGGGCCTGCGTCTCCTCCACTTT. Its translation is CASSLGQGLRLLHF.

The V and J genes are TRBV12-3 or TRBV12-4 and TRBJ1-6, with D uncertain. The CDR3 contains 12 residues. The V and J ends lost 6 bases and 10 bases respectively, with 10 bases between them. The CDR3 DNA reads as TGTGCCAGCAGATCCGCTGGATCACCCCTCCACTTT. It specifies CASRSAGSPLHF.

Only one count was recorded for this clone. V gene TRBV19 combines with J gene TRBJ1-2; the D is unclear. This CDR3 is 13 amino acids long. The V end was cut by 3 bases, the J end by 1 base, with 6 bases between. The germline V gene has CDR1 LNHDA and CDR2 SQIVND (reference sequence). This chain's CDR3 is CASSMTGNYGYTF. The CDR3 DNA is TGTGCCAGTAGTATGACGGGTAACTATGGCTACACCTTC.

The sample holds one count of this clone. J is TRBJ2-5 and V is TRBV2; D possibly corresponds to TRBD1 (7 bases). Germline V gene data show CDR1 as SNHLY and CDR2 as FYNNEI. Trimming shortened V by 8 bases and J by 4 bases, and 14 bases separated the two germline ends. CDR3 length: 13 amino acids. This CDR3 is CASAQGGRETQYF. CDR3 nucleotides: TGTGCCAGCGCTCAGGGGGGACGAGAGACCCAGTACTTC.

The chain is built from TRBV6-5 and TRBJ1-3; TRBD1 aligns across 7 bases. Germline loops: CDR1 MNHEY, CDR2 SVGAGI. CDR3 size: 16 residues. The ends lost 0 bases at V and 2 bases at J; junction bases unmatched: 4. The CDR3 region is CASSYSADRAGNTIYF. The CDR3 coding sequence is TGTGCCAGCAGTTACTCGGCCGACAGGGCTGGAAACACCATATATTTT.

The V and J genes are TRBV5-1 and TRBJ1-3; possibly TRBD1 for D (5 bases). The germline V and J ends were trimmed by 3 bases and 0 bases, with 7 bases remaining between them. CDR1 SGHRS and CDR2 YFSETQ come from the germline V gene. This CDR3 has 14 residues. CDR3 sequence: CASSSGTSGNTIYF. CDR3 DNA: TGCGCCAGCAGCTCCGGGACCTCTGGAAACACCATATATTTT.

The chain links TRBV28 to TRBJ1-2, with a tentative D call TRBD1 (5 bases). V lost 2 bases and J 4 bases, leaving 8 bases between the germline ends. This CDR3 spans 13 amino acids. CDR1 MDHEN and CDR2 SYDVKM come from the germline V gene. The CDR3 spells CASSLARAYGYTF. CDR3 coding DNA: TGTGCCAGCAGTTTAGCCAGGGCCTATGGCTACACCTTC.

The gene calls are TRBV9 and TRBJ2-1, with 7 nucleotides matching TRBD2. The J segment lost 1 base and the V segment lost 3 bases, leaving 10 bases of the junction unmatched. The CDR3 contains 17 residues. CDR1 and CDR2 (germline): SGDLS, YYNGEE. The chain's CDR3 is CASSAQPLAESYNEQFF. For the CDR3, the DNA is TGTGCCAGCAGCGCCCAACCCCTAGCGGAGTCCTACAATGAGCAGTTCTTC.

The V call is TRBV6-5, the J call TRBJ2-1; TRBD2 matches at 9 bases. Germline values: CDR1 MNHEY, CDR2 SVGAGI. The CDR3 totals 14 residues. V shed 8 bases, J shed 8 bases, and the junction held 10 bases outside the gene matches. CDR3 residues: CASLKGGGAHEQFF. The CDR3 nucleotides are TGTGCCAGCCTTAAGGGCGGGGGGGCTCATGAGCAGTTCTTC.